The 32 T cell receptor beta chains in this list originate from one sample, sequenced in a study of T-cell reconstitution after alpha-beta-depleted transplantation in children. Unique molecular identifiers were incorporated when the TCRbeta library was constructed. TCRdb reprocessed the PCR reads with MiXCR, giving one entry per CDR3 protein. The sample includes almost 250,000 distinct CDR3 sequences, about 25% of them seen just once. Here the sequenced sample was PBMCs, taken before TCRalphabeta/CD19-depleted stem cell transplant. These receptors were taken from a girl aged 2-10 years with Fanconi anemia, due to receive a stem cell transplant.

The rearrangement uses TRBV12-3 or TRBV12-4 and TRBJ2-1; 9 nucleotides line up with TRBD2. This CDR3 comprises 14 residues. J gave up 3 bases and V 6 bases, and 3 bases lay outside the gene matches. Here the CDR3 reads CASRTTSGYNEQFF. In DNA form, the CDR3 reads TGTGCCAGCAGAACGACTAGCGGCTACAATGAGCAGTTCTTC.

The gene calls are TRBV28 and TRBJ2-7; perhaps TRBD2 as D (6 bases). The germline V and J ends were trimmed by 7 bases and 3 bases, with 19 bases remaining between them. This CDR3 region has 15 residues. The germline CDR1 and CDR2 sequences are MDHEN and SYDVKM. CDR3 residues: CASNQPGAGIYEQYF. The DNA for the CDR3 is TGTGCCAGCAATCAGCCCGGCGCGGGAATCTACGAGCAGTACTTC. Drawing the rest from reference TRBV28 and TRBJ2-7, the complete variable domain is DVKVTQSSRYLVKRTGEKVFLECVQDMDHENMFWYRQDPGLGLRLIYFSYDVKMKEKGDIPEGYSVSREKKERFSLILESASTNQTSMYLCASNQPGAGIYEQYFGPGTRLTVT.

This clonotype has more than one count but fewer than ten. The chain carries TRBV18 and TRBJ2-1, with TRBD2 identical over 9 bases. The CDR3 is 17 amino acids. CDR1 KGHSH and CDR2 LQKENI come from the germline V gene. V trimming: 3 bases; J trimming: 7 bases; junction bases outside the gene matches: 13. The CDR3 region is CASSPIPGLADGNEQFF. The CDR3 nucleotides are TGTGCCAGCTCACCGATACCGGGACTAGCTGATGGGAATGAGCAGTTCTTC.

CDR3 sequence reads: CASSLGFGQLYEQYF. The CDR3 bases are TGTGCCAGCAGCTTAGGGTTCGGCCAACTTTACGAGCAGTACTTC. This rearrangement joins TRBV11-2 to TRBJ2-7, with D hard to call. Germline V lookup: CDR1 SGHAT, CDR2 FQNNGV. V lost 1 base, J lost 4 bases, and 14 bases lay in between. This CDR3 has 15 amino acids.

The CDR3, as DNA: TGTGCCAGCTCTTTGGACTCGAGCCGGAATGAGCAGTTCTTC. Its protein product is CASSLDSSRNEQFF. The chain recombines TRBV18 with TRBJ2-1; weak D call: TRBD2 (5 bases). The CDR3 has 14 residues. V dropped 6 bases and J dropped 7 bases, with 16 bases sitting between them. From germline, CDR1 is KGHSH and CDR2 LQKENI.

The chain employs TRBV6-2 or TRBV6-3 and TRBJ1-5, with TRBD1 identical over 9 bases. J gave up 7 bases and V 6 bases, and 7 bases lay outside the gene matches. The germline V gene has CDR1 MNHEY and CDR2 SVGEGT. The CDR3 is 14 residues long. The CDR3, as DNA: TGTGCCAGCAGACCGGGACAGGGTTTACAGCCCCAGCATTTT. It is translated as CASRPGQGLQPQHF.

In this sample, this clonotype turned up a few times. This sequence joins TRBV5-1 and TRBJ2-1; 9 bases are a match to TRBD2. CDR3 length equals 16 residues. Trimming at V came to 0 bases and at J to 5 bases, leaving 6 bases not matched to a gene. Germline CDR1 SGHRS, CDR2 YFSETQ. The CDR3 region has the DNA TGCGCCAGCAGCTTGGTATTAGCGGGAGTCCACAATGAGCAGTTCTTC. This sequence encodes CASSLVLAGVHNEQFF.

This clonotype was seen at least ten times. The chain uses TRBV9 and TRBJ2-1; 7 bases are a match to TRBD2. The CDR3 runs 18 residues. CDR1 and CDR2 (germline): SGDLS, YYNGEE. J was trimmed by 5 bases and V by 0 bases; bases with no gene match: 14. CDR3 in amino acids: CASSVAGRVAGNDNEQFF. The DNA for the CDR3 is TGTGCCAGCAGCGTAGCAGGCAGGGTAGCGGGTAATGACAATGAGCAGTTCTTC.

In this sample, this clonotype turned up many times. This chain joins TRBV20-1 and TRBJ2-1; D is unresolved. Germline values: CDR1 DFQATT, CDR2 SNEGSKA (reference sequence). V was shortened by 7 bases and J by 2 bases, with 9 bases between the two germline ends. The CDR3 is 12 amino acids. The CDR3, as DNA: TGCAGTGTCGAGAGTCCCTACAATGAGCAGTTCTTC. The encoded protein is CSVESPYNEQFF.

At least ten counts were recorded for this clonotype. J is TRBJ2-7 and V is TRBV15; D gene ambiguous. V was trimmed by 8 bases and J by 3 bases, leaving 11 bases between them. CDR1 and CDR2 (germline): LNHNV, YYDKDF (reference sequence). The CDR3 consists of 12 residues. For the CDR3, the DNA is TGTGCCACCGGGCCACTCGGCTACGAGCAGTACTTC. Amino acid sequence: CATGPLGYEQYF. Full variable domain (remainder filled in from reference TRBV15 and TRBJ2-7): DAMVIQNPRYQVTQFGKPVTLSCSQTLNHNVMYWYQQKSSQAPKLLFHYYDKDFNNEADTPDNFQSRRPNTSFCFLDIRSPGLGDTAMYLCATGPLGYEQYFGPGTRLTVT.

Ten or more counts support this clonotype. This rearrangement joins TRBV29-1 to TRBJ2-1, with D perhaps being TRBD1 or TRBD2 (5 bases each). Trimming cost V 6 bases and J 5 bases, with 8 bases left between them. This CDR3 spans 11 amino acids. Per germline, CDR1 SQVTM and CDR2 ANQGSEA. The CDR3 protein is CSVGDHNEQFF. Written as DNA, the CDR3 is TGCAGCGTGGGGGACCACAATGAGCAGTTCTTC.

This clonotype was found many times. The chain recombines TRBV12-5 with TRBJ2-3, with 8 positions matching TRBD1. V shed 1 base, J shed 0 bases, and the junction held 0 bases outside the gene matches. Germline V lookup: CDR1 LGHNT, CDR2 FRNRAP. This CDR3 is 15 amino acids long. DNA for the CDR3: TGTGCTAGTGGTTTGGGGACAGGGAGCACAGATACGCAGTATTTT. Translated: CASGLGTGSTDTQYF.

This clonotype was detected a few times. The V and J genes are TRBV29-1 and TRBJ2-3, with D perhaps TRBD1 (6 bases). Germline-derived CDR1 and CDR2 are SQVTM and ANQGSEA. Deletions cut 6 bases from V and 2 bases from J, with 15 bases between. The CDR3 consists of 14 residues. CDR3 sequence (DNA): TGCAGCGTCCTACGGACAGATTACACAGATACGCAGTATTTT. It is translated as CSVLRTDYTDTQYF.

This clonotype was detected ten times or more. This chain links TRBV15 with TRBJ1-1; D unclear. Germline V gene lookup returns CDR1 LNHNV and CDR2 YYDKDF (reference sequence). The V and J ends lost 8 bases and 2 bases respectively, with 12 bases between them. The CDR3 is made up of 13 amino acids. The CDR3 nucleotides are TGTGCCACCGGGCGGCAACCTAACACTGAAGCTTTCTTT. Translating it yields CATGRQPNTEAFF.

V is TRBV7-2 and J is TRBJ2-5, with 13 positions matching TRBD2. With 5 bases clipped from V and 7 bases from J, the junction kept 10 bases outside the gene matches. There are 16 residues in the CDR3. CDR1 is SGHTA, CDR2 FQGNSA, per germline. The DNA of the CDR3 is TGTGCCAGCAGCCCGGGACTAGCGGGGCCTAAGGGGACCCAGTACTTC. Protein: CASSPGLAGPKGTQYF.

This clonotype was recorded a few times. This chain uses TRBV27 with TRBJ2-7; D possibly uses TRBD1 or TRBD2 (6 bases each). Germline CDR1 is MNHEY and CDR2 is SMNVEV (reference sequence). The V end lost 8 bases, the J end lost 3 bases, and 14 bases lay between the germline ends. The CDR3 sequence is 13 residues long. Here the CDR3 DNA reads TGTGCCAGCGGGGGGCGTCTAAACTACGAGCAGTACTTC. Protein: CASGGRLNYEQYF.

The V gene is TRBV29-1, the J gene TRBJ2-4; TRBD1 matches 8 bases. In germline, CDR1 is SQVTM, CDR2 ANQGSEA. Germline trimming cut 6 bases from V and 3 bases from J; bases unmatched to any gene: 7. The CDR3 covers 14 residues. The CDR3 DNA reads TGCAGCGTGAGAAACAGGGGGAACAAAAACATTCAGTACTTC. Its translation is CSVRNRGNKNIQYF.

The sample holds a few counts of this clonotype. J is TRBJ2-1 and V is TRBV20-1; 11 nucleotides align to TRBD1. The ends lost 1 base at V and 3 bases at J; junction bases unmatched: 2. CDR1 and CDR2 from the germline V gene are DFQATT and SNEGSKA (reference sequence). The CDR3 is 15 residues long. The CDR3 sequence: CSARAGTGGYNEQFF. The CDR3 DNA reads TGCAGTGCTAGAGCCGGGACAGGGGGCTACAATGAGCAGTTCTTC.

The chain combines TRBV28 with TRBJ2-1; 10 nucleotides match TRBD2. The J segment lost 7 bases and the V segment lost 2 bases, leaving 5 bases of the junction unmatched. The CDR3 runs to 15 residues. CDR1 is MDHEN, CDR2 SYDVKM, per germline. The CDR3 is CASSLLAGVMNEQFF. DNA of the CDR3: TGTGCCAGCAGTTTACTAGCGGGAGTAATGAATGAGCAGTTCTTC.

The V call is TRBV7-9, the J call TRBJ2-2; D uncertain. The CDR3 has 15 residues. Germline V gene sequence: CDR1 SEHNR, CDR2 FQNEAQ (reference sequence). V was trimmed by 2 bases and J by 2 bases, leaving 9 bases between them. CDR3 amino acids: CASSLRASNTGELFF. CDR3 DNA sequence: TGTGCCAGCAGCTTAAGGGCCAGTAACACCGGGGAGCTGTTTTTT.

The DNA for the CDR3 is TGCAGTGCTAGAGATCTGGGACAGGGGGCAACACCAAACTACGAGCAGTACTTC. This sequence encodes CSARDLGQGATPNYEQYF. The chain is built from TRBV20-1 and TRBJ2-7; 12 bases map to TRBD1. The junction had 12 bases not matched to a gene; V was cut back by 0 bases and J by 3 bases. This CDR3 is 18 amino acids long. Germline V gene data show CDR1 as DFQATT and CDR2 as SNEGSKA (reference sequence).

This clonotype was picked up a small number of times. CDR3 DNA sequence: TGCGCCAGCAGCCAAGTCTTTCATAGCTCCTACAATGAGCAGTTCTTC. Encoded protein: CASSQVFHSSYNEQFF. V gene TRBV4-1 combines with J gene TRBJ2-1; D call uncertain. V gave up 1 base and J gave up 0 bases, with 10 bases separating them. CDR3 size: 16 residues. Germline loops: CDR1 MGHRA, CDR2 YSYEKL.

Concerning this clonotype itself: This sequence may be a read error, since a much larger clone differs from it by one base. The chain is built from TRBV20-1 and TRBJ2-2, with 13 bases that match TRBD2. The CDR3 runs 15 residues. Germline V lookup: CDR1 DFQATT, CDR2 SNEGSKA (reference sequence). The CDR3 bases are TGCTGTGCTAGACTAGCGGGAGGAGGCACCGGGGAGCTGTTTTTT. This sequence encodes CCARLAGGGTGELFF.

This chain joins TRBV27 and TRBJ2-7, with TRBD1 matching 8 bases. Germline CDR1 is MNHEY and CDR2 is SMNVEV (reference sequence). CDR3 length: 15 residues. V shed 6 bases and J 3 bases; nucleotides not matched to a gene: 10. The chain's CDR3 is CASRDRAIVGYEQYF. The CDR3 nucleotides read TGTGCCAGCAGGGACAGGGCCATCGTAGGCTACGAGCAGTACTTC.

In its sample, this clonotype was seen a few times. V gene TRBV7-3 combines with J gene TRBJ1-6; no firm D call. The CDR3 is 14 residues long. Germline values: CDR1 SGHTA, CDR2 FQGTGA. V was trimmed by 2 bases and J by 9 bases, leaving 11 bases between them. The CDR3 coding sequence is TGTGCCAGCAGCTTAGCAATGGCTGGTTCACCCCTCCACTTT. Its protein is CASSLAMAGSPLHF.

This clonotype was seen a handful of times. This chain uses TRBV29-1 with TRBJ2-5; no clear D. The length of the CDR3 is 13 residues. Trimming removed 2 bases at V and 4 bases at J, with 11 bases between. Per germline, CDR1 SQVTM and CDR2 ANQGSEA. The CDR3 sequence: CSVETSPRETQYF. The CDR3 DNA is TGCAGCGTTGAAACCAGCCCCAGAGAGACCCAGTACTTC.

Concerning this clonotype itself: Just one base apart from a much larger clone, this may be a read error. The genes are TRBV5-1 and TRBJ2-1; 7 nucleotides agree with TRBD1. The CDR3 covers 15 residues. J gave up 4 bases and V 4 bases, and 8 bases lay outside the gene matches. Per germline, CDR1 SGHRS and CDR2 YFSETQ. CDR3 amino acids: CASSLGQRPYNEQFF. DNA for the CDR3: TGCGCCAGCAGCCTGGGACAGAGACCTTACAATGAGCAGTTCTTC.

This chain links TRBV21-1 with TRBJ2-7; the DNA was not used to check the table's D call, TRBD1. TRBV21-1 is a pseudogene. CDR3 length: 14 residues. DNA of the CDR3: TGTGCCAGCATCTCGATCCAGGGGGCGCGACGCCCTCCTTTC. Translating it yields CASISIQGARRPPF.

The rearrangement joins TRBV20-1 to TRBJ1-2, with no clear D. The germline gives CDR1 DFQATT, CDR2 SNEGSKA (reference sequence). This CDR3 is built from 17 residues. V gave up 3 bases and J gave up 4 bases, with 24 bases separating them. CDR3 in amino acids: CSASRGPLAISVYGYTF. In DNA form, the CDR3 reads TGCAGTGCTAGTAGAGGACCACTAGCGATATCGGTCTATGGCTACACCTTC.

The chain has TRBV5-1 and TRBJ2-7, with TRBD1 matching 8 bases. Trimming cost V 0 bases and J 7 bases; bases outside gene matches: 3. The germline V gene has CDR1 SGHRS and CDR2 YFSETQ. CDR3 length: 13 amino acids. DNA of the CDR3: TGCGCCAGCAGCTTGGAAACAGGGGGAGAGCAGTACTTC. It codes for CASSLETGGEQYF.

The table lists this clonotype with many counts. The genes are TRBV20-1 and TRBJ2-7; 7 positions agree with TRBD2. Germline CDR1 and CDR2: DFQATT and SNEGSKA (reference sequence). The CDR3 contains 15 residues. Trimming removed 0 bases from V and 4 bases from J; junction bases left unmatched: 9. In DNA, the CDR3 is TGCAGTGCTAGAGAAGCACGGACTAGTCTTTACGAGCAGTACTTC. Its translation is CSAREARTSLYEQYF.

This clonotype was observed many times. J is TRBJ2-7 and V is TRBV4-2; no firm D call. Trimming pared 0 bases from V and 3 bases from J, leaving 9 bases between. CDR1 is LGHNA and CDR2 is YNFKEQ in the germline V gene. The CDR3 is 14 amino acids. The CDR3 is CASSQDDQDYEQYF. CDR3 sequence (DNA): TGTGCCAGCAGCCAAGATGACCAGGACTACGAGCAGTACTTC.